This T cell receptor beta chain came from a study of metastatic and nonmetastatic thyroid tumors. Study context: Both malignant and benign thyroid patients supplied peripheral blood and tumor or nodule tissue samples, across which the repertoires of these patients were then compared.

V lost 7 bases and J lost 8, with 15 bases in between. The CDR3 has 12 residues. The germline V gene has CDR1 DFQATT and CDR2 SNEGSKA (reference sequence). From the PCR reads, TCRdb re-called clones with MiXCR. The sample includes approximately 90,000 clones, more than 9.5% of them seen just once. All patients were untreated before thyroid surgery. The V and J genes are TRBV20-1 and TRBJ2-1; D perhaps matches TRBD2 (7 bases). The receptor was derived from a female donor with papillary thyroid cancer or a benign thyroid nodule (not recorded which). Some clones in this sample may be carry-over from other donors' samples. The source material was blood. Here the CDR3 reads CSGPRGPDEQFF. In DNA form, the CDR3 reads TGCAGTGGCCCGCGGGGGCCCGATGAGCAGTTCTTC.